The rows below give T cell receptor beta chains drawn from one sample of a study of T-cell reconstitution after alpha-beta-depleted transplantation in children. TCRdb passed the PCR reads through MiXCR, listing each CDR3 protein once. The table shows 580,000 or so distinct CDR3 sequences, with about 21% occurring only once. The sample was PBMCs, mostly from graft donor cells, taken 360 days after TCRalphabeta/CD19-depleted stem cell transplant. The receptor source for this set is a boy in the first two years of life who had a stem cell transplant for acute myeloid leukemia, so the T cells may come from the graft donor. The CDR3 runs from the conserved cysteine through the conserved F or W. A D gene is named only where the DNA matches it firmly. Not every row has a clone size; where given, it reads once, few, many or a size class.

clone_size: few
cdr3_length: 14
j_call: TRBJ1-1
d_call: -
v_call: TRBV29-1
cdr3_nt: TGCAGCGTTGCTAGTAGACAGGCGAACACTGAAGCTTTCTTT
cdr3_aa: CSVASRQANTEAFF

clone_size: few
cdr3_length: 14
j_call: TRBJ2-1
d_call: -
v_call: TRBV30
cdr3_nt: TGTGCCTGGAGTGTAGGTGGGTCCTACAATGAGCAGTTCTTC
cdr3_aa: CAWSVGGSYNEQFF

clone_size: -
cdr3_length: 16
j_call: TRBJ2-1
d_call: -
v_call: TRBV7-2
cdr3_nt: TGTGCCAGCAGCTGGAGCGGACCACCCTCCTACAATGAGCAGTTCTTC
cdr3_aa: CASSWSGPPSYNEQFF

clone_size: many
cdr3_length: 13
j_call: TRBJ2-2
d_call: -
v_call: TRBV6-1
cdr3_nt: TGTGCCAGCAGTGAAAGAAGCACCGGGGAGCTGTTTTTT
cdr3_aa: CASSERSTGELFF

clone_size: few
cdr3_length: 13
j_call: TRBJ1-1
d_call: -
v_call: TRBV24-1
cdr3_nt: TGTGCCACCAGTGACTCTACGGGCGCTGAAGCTTTCTTT
cdr3_aa: CATSDSTGAEAFF

clone_size: few
cdr3_length: 15
j_call: TRBJ1-4
d_call: -
v_call: TRBV12-3/TRBV12-4
cdr3_nt: TGTGCCAGCAGCCTGAGAGGCACAACTAATGAAAAACTGTTTTTT
cdr3_aa: CASSLRGTTNEKLFF

clone_size: few
cdr3_length: 14
j_call: TRBJ2-3
d_call: TRBD2
v_call: TRBV6-1
cdr3_nt: TGTGCCAGCAGGGAGCGGGGGGGAACAGATACGCAGTATTTT
cdr3_aa: CASRERGGTDTQYF

clone_size: -
cdr3_length: 17
j_call: TRBJ1-3
d_call: TRBD1
v_call: TRBV7-6
cdr3_nt: TGTGCCAGCAGCTCCCGACAGGGCCCTAGGTCTGGAAACACCATATATTTT
cdr3_aa: CASSSRQGPRSGNTIYF

clone_size: -
cdr3_length: 12
j_call: TRBJ2-7
d_call: -
v_call: TRBV7-2
cdr3_nt: TGTACCAGCAGCTTGTTCTCCTACGAGCAGTACTTC
cdr3_aa: CTSSLFSYEQYF

clone_size: few
cdr3_length: 13
j_call: TRBJ1-2
d_call: TRBD1
v_call: TRBV5-6
cdr3_nt: TGTGCCAGCAGCTGGGACAGGGGAAGCGGCTACACCTTC
cdr3_aa: CASSWDRGSGYTF

clone_size: many
cdr3_length: 15
j_call: TRBJ2-7
d_call: -
v_call: TRBV12-3/TRBV12-4
cdr3_nt: TGTGCCAGCAGTCCTAGTTGGGGCCCAACGGACGAGCAGTACTTC
cdr3_aa: CASSPSWGPTDEQYF

clone_size: -
cdr3_length: 13
j_call: TRBJ2-3
d_call: -
v_call: TRBV27
cdr3_nt: TGTGCCAGCAGGCCACAAGTCACAGATACGCAGTATTTT
cdr3_aa: CASRPQVTDTQYF

clone_size: few
cdr3_length: 15
j_call: TRBJ2-6
d_call: -
v_call: TRBV6-1
cdr3_nt: TGTGCCAGCACCTTTCGGAGCTCTGGGGCCAACGTCCTGACTTTC
cdr3_aa: CASTFRSSGANVLTF

clone_size: -
cdr3_length: 11
j_call: TRBJ2-1
d_call: -
v_call: TRBV12-3/TRBV12-4
cdr3_nt: TGTGCCAGTCGACGCGGCTTGGAGCAGTTCTTC
cdr3_aa: CASRRGLEQFF

clone_size: few
cdr3_length: 14
j_call: TRBJ2-2
d_call: -
v_call: TRBV7-8
cdr3_nt: TGTGCCAGCAGCACTAGACCGGACACCGGGGAGCTGTTTTTT
cdr3_aa: CASSTRPDTGELFF

clone_size: -
cdr3_length: 16
j_call: TRBJ2-1
d_call: TRBD1
v_call: TRBV7-2
cdr3_nt: TGTGCCAGCAGATTTGACGGGACAGTAGGATACAATGAGCAGTTCTTC
cdr3_aa: CASRFDGTVGYNEQFF

clone_size: few
cdr3_length: 21
j_call: TRBJ2-2
d_call: TRBD1
v_call: TRBV6-2/TRBV6-3
cdr3_nt: TGTGCCAGCAGTACCCCCTTGAGACAGGGAAGTCCCTGGCGGGCATCGGGGGAGCTGTTTTTT
cdr3_aa: CASSTPLRQGSPWRASGELFF

clone_size: few
cdr3_length: 16
j_call: TRBJ2-7
d_call: TRBD2
v_call: TRBV27
cdr3_nt: TGTGCCAGCAGTCAATCTAGCGGGGGTTCCTCCTACGAGCAGTACTTC
cdr3_aa: CASSQSSGGSSYEQYF

clone_size: -
cdr3_length: 14
j_call: TRBJ2-7
d_call: -
v_call: TRBV29-1
cdr3_nt: TGCAGCGTTGATTCAGGGGACAACTTCGACGAGCAGTACTTC
cdr3_aa: CSVDSGDNFDEQYF

clone_size: -
cdr3_length: 16
j_call: TRBJ2-3
d_call: TRBD2
v_call: TRBV20-1
cdr3_nt: TGCTGCGGGGTCCGGGGGGGGACATACGGCACAGATACGCAGTATTTT
cdr3_aa: CCGVRGGTYGTDTQYF

clone_size: few
cdr3_length: 15
j_call: TRBJ2-3
d_call: TRBD2
v_call: TRBV12-3/TRBV12-4
cdr3_nt: TGTGCCAGCAGACCCGGGACTAGCACCACTCATACGCAGTATTTT
cdr3_aa: CASRPGTSTTHTQYF

clone_size: -
cdr3_length: 16
j_call: TRBJ1-4
d_call: -
v_call: TRBV4-1
cdr3_nt: TGCGCCAGCAGCCAAGAGATCAGGTCCTCTAATGAAAAACTGTTTTTT
cdr3_aa: CASSQEIRSSNEKLFF

clone_size: many
cdr3_length: 18
j_call: TRBJ1-1
d_call: -
v_call: TRBV20-1
cdr3_nt: TGCAGTGCTACCGGTCTCGGGAAAAGTAGAGGGATGAACACTGAAGCTTTCTTT
cdr3_aa: CSATGLGKSRGMNTEAFF

clone_size: -
cdr3_length: 13
j_call: TRBJ2-3
d_call: TRBD2
v_call: TRBV7-3
cdr3_nt: TGTGCCAGCGGGGCGGGGGGGACAGATACGCAGTATTTT
cdr3_aa: CASGAGGTDTQYF

clone_size: many
cdr3_length: 14
j_call: TRBJ2-3
d_call: TRBD1
v_call: TRBV10-2
cdr3_nt: TGCGCCAGCAGCAGACAGGGAGACACAGATACGCAGTATTTT
cdr3_aa: CASSRQGDTDTQYF

clone_size: -
cdr3_length: 17
j_call: TRBJ2-7
d_call: -
v_call: TRBV27
cdr3_nt: TGTGCCAGCAGCACCTACGGCGGCCGGCCGGGAGACGACGAGCAGTACTTC
cdr3_aa: CASSTYGGRPGDDEQYF

clone_size: -
cdr3_length: 15
j_call: TRBJ1-3
d_call: -
v_call: TRBV20-1
cdr3_nt: TGCAGTGCTAGAGATCAGAGGGACGGAGGAAACACCATATATTTT
cdr3_aa: CSARDQRDGGNTIYF

clone_size: -
cdr3_length: 15
j_call: TRBJ2-1
d_call: -
v_call: TRBV12-3/TRBV12-4
cdr3_nt: TGTGCCAGCAGTTTAGGTGCCCGTAACCACAATGAGCAGTTCTTC
cdr3_aa: CASSLGARNHNEQFF

clone_size: many
cdr3_length: 16
j_call: TRBJ2-3
d_call: -
v_call: TRBV29-1
cdr3_nt: TGCAGCGTAAAACTACGAAGGGGGGGGCCTCCAGATACGCAGTATTTT
cdr3_aa: CSVKLRRGGPPDTQYF

clone_size: -
cdr3_length: 18
j_call: TRBJ2-3
d_call: TRBD2
v_call: TRBV7-6
cdr3_nt: TGTGCCAGCAGCTTAGTTCCAGCGGGGAGACCTAGCACAGATACGCAGTATTTT
cdr3_aa: CASSLVPAGRPSTDTQYF

clone_size: many
cdr3_length: 13
j_call: TRBJ2-4
d_call: -
v_call: TRBV10-3
cdr3_nt: TGTGCCACCCTCGACCCAGCCAAAAACATTCAGTACTTC
cdr3_aa: CATLDPAKNIQYF

clone_size: many
cdr3_length: 21
j_call: TRBJ2-6
d_call: -
v_call: TRBV6-2/TRBV6-3
cdr3_nt: TGTGCCAGCAGTTACTCTCTCCAGAGAGGGGGATATTTCTCTGGGGCCAACGTCCTGACTTTC
cdr3_aa: CASSYSLQRGGYFSGANVLTF

clone_size: many
cdr3_length: 14
j_call: TRBJ2-7
d_call: -
v_call: TRBV20-1
cdr3_nt: TGCAGTGCTAGGGGGGGTTACCCCTCCTACGAGCAGTACTTC
cdr3_aa: CSARGGYPSYEQYF

clone_size: many
cdr3_length: 15
j_call: TRBJ2-3
d_call: -
v_call: TRBV28
cdr3_nt: TGTGCCAGCAGTTTATCACTAACCTTAACAGATACGCAGTATTTT
cdr3_aa: CASSLSLTLTDTQYF

clone_size: -
cdr3_length: 14
j_call: TRBJ2-7
d_call: -
v_call: TRBV20-1
cdr3_nt: TGCAGTGCTAGAGATAAGGGACCAAGCGGGGAGCAGTACTTC
cdr3_aa: CSARDKGPSGEQYF

clone_size: -
cdr3_length: 16
j_call: TRBJ2-3
d_call: TRBD2
v_call: TRBV20-1
cdr3_nt: TGCAGTGCTAGAAGTAGCGGGGGGGCCCCTCGGAATACGCAGTATTTT
cdr3_aa: CSARSSGGAPRNTQYF

clone_size: -
cdr3_length: 17
j_call: TRBJ2-1
d_call: TRBD2
v_call: TRBV28
cdr3_nt: TGTGCCAGCAGGCGACTAGCGGGGGGGCCATCCTACAATGAGCAGTTCTTC
cdr3_aa: CASRRLAGGPSYNEQFF

clone_size: few
cdr3_length: 12
j_call: TRBJ2-1
d_call: -
v_call: TRBV24-1
cdr3_nt: TGTGCCACCAGTGATTTTGACCTTGAGCAGTTCTTC
cdr3_aa: CATSDFDLEQFF

clone_size: few
cdr3_length: 13
j_call: TRBJ2-3
d_call: TRBD2
v_call: TRBV20-1
cdr3_nt: TGCAGTGCTAAGAGCGGGGCGGCGGATACGCAGTATTTT
cdr3_aa: CSAKSGAADTQYF

clone_size: few
cdr3_length: 15
j_call: TRBJ2-1
d_call: TRBD2
v_call: TRBV12-3/TRBV12-4
cdr3_nt: TGTGCCAGCAGTTTCGGACTAGCGGGGGGAACTGGGCAGTTCTTC
cdr3_aa: CASSFGLAGGTGQFF

clone_size: many
cdr3_length: 14
j_call: TRBJ1-2
d_call: -
v_call: TRBV5-1
cdr3_nt: TGCGCCAGCACAACGGGCCGAGAGCCAAATGGCTACACCTTC
cdr3_aa: CASTTGREPNGYTF

clone_size: many
cdr3_length: 14
j_call: TRBJ1-2
d_call: -
v_call: TRBV28
cdr3_nt: TGTGCCAGCAGTTTCGGTCTTGTGAACTATGGCTACACCTTC
cdr3_aa: CASSFGLVNYGYTF

clone_size: -
cdr3_length: 16
j_call: TRBJ2-3
d_call: -
v_call: TRBV24-1
cdr3_nt: TGTGCCACCAGTGTGGGCGAGGGACGATCCACAGATACGCAGTATTTT
cdr3_aa: CATSVGEGRSTDTQYF

clone_size: few
cdr3_length: 15
j_call: TRBJ2-5
d_call: -
v_call: TRBV6-1
cdr3_nt: TGTGCCAGCCGAAACACCCCACTTAGCGGAGAGACCCAGTACTTC
cdr3_aa: CASRNTPLSGETQYF

clone_size: few
cdr3_length: 15
j_call: TRBJ2-4
d_call: TRBD1
v_call: TRBV7-2
cdr3_nt: TGTGCCAGCAGCTCATTAGGACAGGGACAAAACATTCAGTACTTC
cdr3_aa: CASSSLGQGQNIQYF

clone_size: few
cdr3_length: 17
j_call: TRBJ2-7
d_call: TRBD1
v_call: TRBV6-5
cdr3_nt: TGTGCCAGCAGTTACTCGGGACAGGATAAAGGGTCCTACGAGCAGTACTTC
cdr3_aa: CASSYSGQDKGSYEQYF

clone_size: -
cdr3_length: 17
j_call: TRBJ1-4
d_call: -
v_call: TRBV28
cdr3_nt: TGTGCCAGCAGTTTACGTCCTAGGGGGAGGACTAATGAAAAACTGTTTTTT
cdr3_aa: CASSLRPRGRTNEKLFF

clone_size: many
cdr3_length: 16
j_call: TRBJ2-3
d_call: -
v_call: TRBV3-1
cdr3_nt: TGTGCCAGCAGCCAAGAGAGGGCGATGGGAGCAGATACGCAGTATTTT
cdr3_aa: CASSQERAMGADTQYF

clone_size: many
cdr3_length: 15
j_call: TRBJ2-3
d_call: -
v_call: TRBV29-1
cdr3_nt: TGCAGCGTTAACCTCGTCGGGGCCGGGGCTGATACGCAGTATTTT
cdr3_aa: CSVNLVGAGADTQYF

clone_size: -
cdr3_length: 16
j_call: TRBJ1-2
d_call: TRBD1
v_call: TRBV5-6
cdr3_nt: TGTGCCAGCAGCTTGGGACAGGGACCGTCCCGGCTGGGCTACACCTTC
cdr3_aa: CASSLGQGPSRLGYTF

clone_size: few
cdr3_length: 14
j_call: TRBJ2-1
d_call: -
v_call: TRBV7-9
cdr3_nt: TGTGCCAGCAGCTTATGGTCGGGGGATGATGAGCAGTTCTTC
cdr3_aa: CASSLWSGDDEQFF

clone_size: -
cdr3_length: 13
j_call: TRBJ2-3
d_call: -
v_call: TRBV7-2
cdr3_nt: TGTGCCAGCAGGAGGGGGGTGGCAGATACGCAGTATTTT
cdr3_aa: CASRRGVADTQYF

clone_size: -
cdr3_length: 11
j_call: TRBJ2-1
d_call: -
v_call: TRBV7-2
cdr3_nt: TGTGCCAGCAGCTTAAGACAGGAGGGCTCCTTC
cdr3_aa: CASSLRQEGSF

clone_size: -
cdr3_length: 12
j_call: TRBJ1-2
d_call: TRBD1
v_call: TRBV30
cdr3_nt: TGTGCCTGGAAGGACAGGGACTATGGCTACACCTTC
cdr3_aa: CAWKDRDYGYTF

clone_size: few
cdr3_length: 13
j_call: TRBJ2-2
d_call: -
v_call: TRBV20-1
cdr3_nt: TGCAGTGCTAGTAGGCAGATTGGCGGGGAGCTGTTTTTT
cdr3_aa: CSASRQIGGELFF

clone_size: -
cdr3_length: 15
j_call: TRBJ2-2
d_call: TRBD2
v_call: TRBV20-1
cdr3_nt: TGCAGTGCTAGAGGACGGGGGGGCCGAGGCGGGGAGCTGTTTTTT
cdr3_aa: CSARGRGGRGGELFF

clone_size: few
cdr3_length: 16
j_call: TRBJ1-2
d_call: -
v_call: TRBV12-3/TRBV12-4
cdr3_nt: TGTGCCAGCAGTTTATACCGAGACCTAGTTCCCTATGGCTACACCTTC
cdr3_aa: CASSLYRDLVPYGYTF

clone_size: few
cdr3_length: 13
j_call: TRBJ2-7
d_call: -
v_call: TRBV20-1
cdr3_nt: TGCAGTGCTAGGAGGCGAGGAGCCTACGAGCAGTACTTC
cdr3_aa: CSARRRGAYEQYF